The T cell receptor (beta chain) described here comes from a study of T cells in women clearing cervical HPV infection. TCRdb's copy holds only in-frame clones and misses some; the assay was immunoSEQ multiplex PCR. This sample's clone table lists tens of thousands of clones. In regard to this clone: The read stops 3 residues short of the end of the CDR3; the missing end is completed from the germline J gene.

CDR1 LNHDA and CDR2 SQIVND come from the germline V gene (reference sequence). Trimming stripped 5 bases from V and 4 bases from J, with 12 bases between. The CDR3 consists of 15 residues. This clonotype originated in a woman aged 18 to 69 with a cervical HPV16 infection that either progressed to CIN3+ or cleared (not recorded which). Sequencing used blood buffy coat. This chain joins TRBV19 and TRBJ1-6, with a possible D match to TRBD1 (5 bases). CDR3 loop: CASSLRTTYNSPLHF. The CDR3 DNA, read in part, is TGTGCCAGTAGTCTCAGGACAACTTATAATTCACCC.